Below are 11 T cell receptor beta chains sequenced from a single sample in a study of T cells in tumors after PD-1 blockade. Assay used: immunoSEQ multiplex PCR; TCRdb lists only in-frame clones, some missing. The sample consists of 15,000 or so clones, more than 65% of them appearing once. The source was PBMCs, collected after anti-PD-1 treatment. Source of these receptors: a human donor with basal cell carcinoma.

CDR3 loop: CASSSYTRFSGGTGELFF. The CDR3 DNA is TGTGCCAGCAGTTCCTACACTCGTTTTAGCGGGGGGACCGGGGAGCTGTTTTTT. V and J are TRBV28 and TRBJ2-2; 10 positions agree with TRBD2. CDR3 length: 18 residues. Unmatched junction bases numbered 13, after V lost 4 bases and J lost 5 bases. Per the germline V gene, CDR1 is MDHEN and CDR2 is SYDVKM.

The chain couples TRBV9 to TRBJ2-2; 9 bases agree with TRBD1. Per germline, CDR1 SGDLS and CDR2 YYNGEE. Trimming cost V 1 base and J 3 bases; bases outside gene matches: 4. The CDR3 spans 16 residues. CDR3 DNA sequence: TGTGCCAGCAGCGTAACAGGGGGCGCGGACACCGGGGAGCTGTTTTTT. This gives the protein CASSVTGGADTGELFF.

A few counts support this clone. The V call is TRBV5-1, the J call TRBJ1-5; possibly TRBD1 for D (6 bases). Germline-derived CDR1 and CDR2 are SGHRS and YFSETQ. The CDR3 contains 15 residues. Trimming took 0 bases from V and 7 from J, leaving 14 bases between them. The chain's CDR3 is CASSLDLGGGQPQHF. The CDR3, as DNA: TGCGCCAGCAGCTTGGATTTGGGCGGGGGCCAGCCCCAGCATTTT.

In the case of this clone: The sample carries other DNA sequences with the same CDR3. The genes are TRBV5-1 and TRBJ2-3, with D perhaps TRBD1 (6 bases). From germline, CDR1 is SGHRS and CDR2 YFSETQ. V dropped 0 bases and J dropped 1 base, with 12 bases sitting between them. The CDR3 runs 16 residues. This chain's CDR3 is CASSLGTAGGTDTQYF. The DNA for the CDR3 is TGCGCCAGCAGCTTGGGGACAGCCGGGGGCACAGATACGCAGTATTTT.

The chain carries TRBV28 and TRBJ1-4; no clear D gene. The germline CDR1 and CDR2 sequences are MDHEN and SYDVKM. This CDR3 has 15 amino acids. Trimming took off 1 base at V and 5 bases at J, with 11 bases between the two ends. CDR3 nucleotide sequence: TGTGCCAGCAGTTTATTACCAGGACCAAATGAAAAACTGTTTTTT. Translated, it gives CASSLLPGPNEKLFF.

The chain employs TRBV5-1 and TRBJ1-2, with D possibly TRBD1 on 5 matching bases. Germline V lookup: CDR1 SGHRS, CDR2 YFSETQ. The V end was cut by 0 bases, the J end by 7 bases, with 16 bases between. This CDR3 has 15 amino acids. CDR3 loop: CASSLEGRSVSGYTF. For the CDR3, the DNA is TGCGCCAGCAGCTTGGAGGGGCGGTCGGTCTCTGGCTACACCTTC.

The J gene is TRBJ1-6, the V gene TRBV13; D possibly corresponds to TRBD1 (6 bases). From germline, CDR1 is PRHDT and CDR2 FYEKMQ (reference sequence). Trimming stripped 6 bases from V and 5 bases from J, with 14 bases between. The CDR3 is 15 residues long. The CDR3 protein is CASRDAGGNNSPLHF. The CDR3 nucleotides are TGTGCCAGCAGAGACGCCGGGGGCAATAATTCACCCCTCCACTTT.

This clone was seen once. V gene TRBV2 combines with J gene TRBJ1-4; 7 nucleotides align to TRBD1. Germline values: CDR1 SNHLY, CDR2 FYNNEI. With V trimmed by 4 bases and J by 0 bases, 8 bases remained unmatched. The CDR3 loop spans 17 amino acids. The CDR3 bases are TGTGCCAGCAGTGGACAGGGTCGGGGAGCAACTAATGAAAAACTGTTTTTT. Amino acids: CASSGQGRGATNEKLFF.

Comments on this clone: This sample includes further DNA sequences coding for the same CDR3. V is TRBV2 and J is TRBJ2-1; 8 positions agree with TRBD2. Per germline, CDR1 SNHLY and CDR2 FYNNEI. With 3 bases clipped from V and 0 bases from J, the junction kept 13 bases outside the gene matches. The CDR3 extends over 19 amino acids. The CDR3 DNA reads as TGTGCCAGCAGTGACGGGGGGGCGCGGGCGGGGAGCTCCTACAATGAGCAGTTCTTC. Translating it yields CASSDGGARAGSSYNEQFF. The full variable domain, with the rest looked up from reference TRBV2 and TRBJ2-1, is EPEVTQTPSHQVTQMGQEVILRCVPISNHLYFYWYRQILGQKVEFLVSFYNNEISEKSEIFDDQFSVERPDGSNFTLKIRSTKLEDSAMYFCASSDGGARAGSSYNEQFFGPGTRLTVL.

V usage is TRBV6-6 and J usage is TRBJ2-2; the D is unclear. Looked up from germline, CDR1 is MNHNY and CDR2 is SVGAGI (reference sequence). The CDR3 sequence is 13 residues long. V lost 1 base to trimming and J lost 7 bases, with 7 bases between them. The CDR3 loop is CASSYLLSGELFF. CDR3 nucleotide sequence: TGTGCCAGCAGTTACTTATTGAGCGGGGAGCTGTTTTTT.

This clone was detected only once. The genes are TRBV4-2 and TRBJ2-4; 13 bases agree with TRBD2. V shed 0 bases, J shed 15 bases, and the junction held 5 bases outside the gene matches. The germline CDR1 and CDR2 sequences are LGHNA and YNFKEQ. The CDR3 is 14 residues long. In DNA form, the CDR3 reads TGTGCCAGCAGCCAAGAAACTAGCGGGAGGGCACGGTACTTC. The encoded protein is CASSQETSGRARYF.